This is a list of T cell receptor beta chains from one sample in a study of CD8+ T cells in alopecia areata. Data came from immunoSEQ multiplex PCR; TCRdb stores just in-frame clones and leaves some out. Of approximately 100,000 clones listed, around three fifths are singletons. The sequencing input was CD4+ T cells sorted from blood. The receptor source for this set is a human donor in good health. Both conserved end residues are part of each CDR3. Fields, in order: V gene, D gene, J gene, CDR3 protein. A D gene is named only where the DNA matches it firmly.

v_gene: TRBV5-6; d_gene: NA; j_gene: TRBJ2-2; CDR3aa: CASTPVPSTQYGELFF
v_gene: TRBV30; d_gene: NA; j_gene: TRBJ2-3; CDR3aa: CAWSLGGDTQYF
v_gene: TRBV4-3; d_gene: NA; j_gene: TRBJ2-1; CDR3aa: CASSHLTVGSYNEQFF
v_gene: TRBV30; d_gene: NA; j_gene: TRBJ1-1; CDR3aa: CAWSVAGTRTEAFF
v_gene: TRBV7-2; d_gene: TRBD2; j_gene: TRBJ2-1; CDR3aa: CASSFSGGLYNEQFF
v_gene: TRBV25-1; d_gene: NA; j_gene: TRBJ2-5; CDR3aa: CASSEPGSRETQYF
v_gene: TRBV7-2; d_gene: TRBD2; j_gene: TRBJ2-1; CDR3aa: CASSLTRLAGSGNEQFF
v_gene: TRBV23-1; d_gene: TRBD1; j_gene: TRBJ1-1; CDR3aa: CASSQSRGQGAVRGTEAFF
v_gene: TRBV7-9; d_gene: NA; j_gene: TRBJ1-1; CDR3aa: CASSLLRSNTEAFF
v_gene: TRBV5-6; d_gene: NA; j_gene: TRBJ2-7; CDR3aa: CASHRGHTYEQYF
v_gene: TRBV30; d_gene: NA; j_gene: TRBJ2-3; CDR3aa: CAWSAGGTTGTDTQYF
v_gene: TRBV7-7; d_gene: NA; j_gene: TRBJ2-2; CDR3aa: CASKPNVGTGELFF
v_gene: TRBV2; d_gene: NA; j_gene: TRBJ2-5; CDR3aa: CASTTVETQYF
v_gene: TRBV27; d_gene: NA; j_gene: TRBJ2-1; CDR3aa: CASSSDLITNEQFF
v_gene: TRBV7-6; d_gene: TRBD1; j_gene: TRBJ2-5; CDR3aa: CASSLEGQGETQYF
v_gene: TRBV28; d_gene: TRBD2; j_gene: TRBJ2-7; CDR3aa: CASSSPGGDKSYEQYF
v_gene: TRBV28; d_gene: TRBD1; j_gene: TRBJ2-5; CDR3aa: CASSLGRQGKVQLETQYF
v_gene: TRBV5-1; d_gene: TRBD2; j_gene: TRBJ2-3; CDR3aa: CASSFVPGLAGVSSTDTQYF
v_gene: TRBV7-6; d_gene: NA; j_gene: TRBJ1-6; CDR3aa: CASSPRDGNSPLHF
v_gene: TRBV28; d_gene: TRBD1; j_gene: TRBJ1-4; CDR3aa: CASSRGQGREKLFF
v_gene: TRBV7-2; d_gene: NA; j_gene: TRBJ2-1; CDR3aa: CASSTTTGTAYNEQFF
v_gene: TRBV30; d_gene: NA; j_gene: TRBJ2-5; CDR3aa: CACKGTTPGETQYF
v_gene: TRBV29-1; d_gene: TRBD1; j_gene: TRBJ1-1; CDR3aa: CSVEVPGTVNTEAFF
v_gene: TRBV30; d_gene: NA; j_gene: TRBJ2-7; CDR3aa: CAWRSVGVEQYF
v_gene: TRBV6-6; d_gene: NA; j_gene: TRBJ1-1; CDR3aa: CASSYSFRDHGAFF
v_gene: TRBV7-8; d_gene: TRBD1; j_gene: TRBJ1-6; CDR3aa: CASSLVGQGNSPLHF
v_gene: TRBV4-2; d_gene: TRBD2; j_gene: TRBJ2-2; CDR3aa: CASSQEGLAGANTGELFF
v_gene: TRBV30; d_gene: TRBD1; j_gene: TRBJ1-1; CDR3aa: CAWSVTGGTEAFF
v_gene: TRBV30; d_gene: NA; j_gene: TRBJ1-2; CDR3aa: CAWSREGYTF
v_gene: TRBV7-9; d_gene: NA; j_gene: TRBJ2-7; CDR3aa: CASSLKGAAGLYEQYF
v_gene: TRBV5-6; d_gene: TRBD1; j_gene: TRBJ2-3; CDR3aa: CASSLLGGRTDTQYF
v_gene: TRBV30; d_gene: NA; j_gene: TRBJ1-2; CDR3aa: CAWTGRGGYTF
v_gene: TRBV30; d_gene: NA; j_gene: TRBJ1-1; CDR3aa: CAWSVSRGQNTEAFF
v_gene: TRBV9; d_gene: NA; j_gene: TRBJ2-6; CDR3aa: CASSAVSGANVLTF
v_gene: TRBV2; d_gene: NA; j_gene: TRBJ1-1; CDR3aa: CASSGWTDTEAFF
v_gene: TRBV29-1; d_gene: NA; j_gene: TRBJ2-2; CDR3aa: CSVGDYTGELFF
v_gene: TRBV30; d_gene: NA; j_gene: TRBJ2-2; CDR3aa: CAWSNLGANTGELFF
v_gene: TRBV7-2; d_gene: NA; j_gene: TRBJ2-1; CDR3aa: CASSLAGETSNEQFF
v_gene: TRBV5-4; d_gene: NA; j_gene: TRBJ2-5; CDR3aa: CASSSRGGAETQYF
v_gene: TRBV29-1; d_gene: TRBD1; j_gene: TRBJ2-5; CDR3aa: CSVSWTGGTSETQYF
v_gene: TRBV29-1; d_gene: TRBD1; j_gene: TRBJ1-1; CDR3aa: CSVVPERTGTEAFF
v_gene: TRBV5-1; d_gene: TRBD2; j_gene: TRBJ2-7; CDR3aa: CASSLEGGEGNEQYF
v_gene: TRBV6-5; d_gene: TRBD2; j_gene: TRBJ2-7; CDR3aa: CASSTTSGSYEQYF
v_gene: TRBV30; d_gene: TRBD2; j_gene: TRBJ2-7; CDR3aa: CAWSIGTSGNYEQYF
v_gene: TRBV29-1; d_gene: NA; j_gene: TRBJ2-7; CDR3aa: CSVEAGAAEQYF
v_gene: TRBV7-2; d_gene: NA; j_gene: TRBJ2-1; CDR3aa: CASSSHTWGSNEQFF
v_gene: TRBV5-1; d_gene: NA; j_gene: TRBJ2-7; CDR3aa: CASSPGPNSGEQYF
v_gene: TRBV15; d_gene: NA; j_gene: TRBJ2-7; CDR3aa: CATSRERGRSYEQYF
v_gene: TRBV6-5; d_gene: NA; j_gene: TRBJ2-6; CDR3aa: CASTSGSGANVLTF
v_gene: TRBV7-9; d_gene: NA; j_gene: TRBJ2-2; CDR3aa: CASSLIPGVTGELFF
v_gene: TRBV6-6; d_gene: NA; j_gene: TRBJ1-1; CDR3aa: CASRLGAGNTEAFF
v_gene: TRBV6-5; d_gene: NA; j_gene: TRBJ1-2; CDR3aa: CASTPREGTGYTF
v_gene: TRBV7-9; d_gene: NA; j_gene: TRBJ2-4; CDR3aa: CASTWRGNIQYF
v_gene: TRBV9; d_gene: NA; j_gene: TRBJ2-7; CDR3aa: CASSARGDGGVGEQYF